The rows below give T cell receptor beta chains drawn from one sample of a study of neurological immune-mediated disorders. Via MiXCR, TCRdb re-called the 5' RACE reads, giving one row per CDR3 protein. The table lists tens of thousands of distinct CDR3 sequences, approximately 10% of them singletons. Sample: PBMCs. The receptors here all came from a man aged 25 to 40 in good health. The CDR3 runs from the conserved cysteine through the conserved F or W. A D gene is named only where the DNA matches it firmly. The size entry is marked missing in some rows and otherwise reads once, few, many or a size class.

len,v_gene,j_gene,d_gene,abundance,CDR3nt,CDR3aa
18,TRBV5-1,TRBJ2-1,TRBD2,-,TGCGCCAGCAGCTTCTCCCCGGACCTAGCGGGAGTCTACAATGAGCAGTTCTTC,CASSFSPDLAGVYNEQFF
13,TRBV27,TRBJ2-3,TRBD2,many,TGTGCCAGCAGTTTATGGACTAGCCCAACGCAGTATTTT,CASSLWTSPTQYF
13,TRBV5-1,TRBJ2-3,-,few,TGCGCCAGCCGGAGCGGAAGCACAGATACGCAGTATTTT,CASRSGSTDTQYF
13,TRBV28,TRBJ2-7,TRBD1,once,TGTGCCAACAGTCCTGGGACAGTCCACGAGCAGTACTTC,CANSPGTVHEQYF
13,TRBV5-1,TRBJ2-7,-,many,TGCGCCAGCAGCGAAGTCTTTTCCTACGAGCAGTACTTC,CASSEVFSYEQYF
18,TRBV7-2,TRBJ2-5,TRBD2,many,TGTGCCAGCAATATGTTAGGTCTAGCGGGAGGGGGCGGAGAGACCCAGTACTTC,CASNMLGLAGGGGETQYF
13,TRBV7-2,TRBJ2-1,-,-,TGTGCCAGCAGCCCTGGGCCTTGGGATGAGCAGTTCTTC,CASSPGPWDEQFF
15,TRBV27,TRBJ2-1,TRBD1,-,TGTGCCAGCAGTTTACGGGACAGGGCGCAAAATGAGCAGTTCTTC,CASSLRDRAQNEQFF
16,TRBV7-2,TRBJ1-5,-,many,TGTGCCAGCAGCTTAGAAGGGGCGATATTCTATCAGCCCCAGCATTTT,CASSLEGAIFYQPQHF
12,TRBV29-1,TRBJ1-1,-,many,TGCAGCGCTAAAAAAATGGACACTGAAGCTTTCTTT,CSAKKMDTEAFF
14,TRBV6-1,TRBJ2-3,TRBD2,many,TGTGCCTGCACTAGCGGGAGTCCTCCAGATACGCAGTATTTT,CACTSGSPPDTQYF
12,TRBV12-3/TRBV12-4,TRBJ1-3,-,-,TGTGCCAGCAGTTTCCATCGAAACACCATATATTTT,CASSFHRNTIYF
13,TRBV5-1,TRBJ2-5,-,many,TGCGCCAGCAGCTTGCAGGGGACGGAGACCCAGTACTTC,CASSLQGTETQYF
15,TRBV5-1,TRBJ2-7,TRBD1,many,TGCGCCAGCAGCCTAACCGGGACAGGGGACTACGAGCAGTACTTC,CASSLTGTGDYEQYF
15,TRBV7-2,TRBJ2-1,TRBD2,many,TGTGCCAGCAGCTTAGGGGACGGGAGGTACAATGAGCAGTTCTTC,CASSLGDGRYNEQFF
12,TRBV25-1,TRBJ2-7,-,many,TGTGCCACAAGCGCGTACATCCACGAGCAGTACTTC,CATSAYIHEQYF
14,TRBV12-3/TRBV12-4,TRBJ1-6,-,many,TGTGCCAGCAGTTGGAATGTTCACGGAAGACCCCTCCACTTT,CASSWNVHGRPLHF
13,TRBV29-1,TRBJ2-1,TRBD1,many,TGCAGCGTGTGGACAGGGGGCGGGAATGAGCAGTTCTTC,CSVWTGGGNEQFF
14,TRBV5-1,TRBJ2-1,-,many,TGCGCCAGCAGCCCCGGGACGGTAGTCGGTGAGCAGTTCTTC,CASSPGTVVGEQFF
15,TRBV28,TRBJ2-2,TRBD2,many,TGTGCCACCACTTTACTAGCGGCGAACACCGGGGAGCTGTTTTTT,CATTLLAANTGELFF
14,TRBV5-5,TRBJ2-7,TRBD1,many,TGTGCCAGCGACCCGACAGGGGGCAGCTACGAGCAGTACTTC,CASDPTGGSYEQYF
13,TRBV19,TRBJ2-7,-,few,TGTGCCAGCGGAGCCCAGGGAGACTACGAGCAGTACTTC,CASGAQGDYEQYF
11,TRBV20-1,TRBJ1-2,-,many,TGCAGTGCTGAGGGGGACTATGGCTACACCTTC,CSAEGDYGYTF
15,TRBV11-1,TRBJ2-7,TRBD1,many,TGTGCCAGCAGCTTGCGGGACAGGGATTCCTACGAGCAGTACTTC,CASSLRDRDSYEQYF
16,TRBV5-1,TRBJ2-1,TRBD2,many,TGCGCCAGCAGCTCACCGACTAGCGGGATGACTGGCGAGCAGTTCTTC,CASSSPTSGMTGEQFF
16,TRBV20-1,TRBJ2-5,TRBD2,many,TGCAGTGCACTGGACCCTCTAGCGGGAGACCGAGAGACCCAGTACTTC,CSALDPLAGDRETQYF
13,TRBV20-1,TRBJ2-6,-,many,TGCAGTGCTTGGGTTTCTGGGGCCAACGTCCTGACTTTC,CSAWVSGANVLTF
13,TRBV29-1,TRBJ2-7,-,many,TGCAGCGTTACGGCAGGGAATCCCTACGAGCAGTACTTC,CSVTAGNPYEQYF
11,TRBV5-5,TRBJ2-3,-,many,TGTGCCAGCAGCGGTTCAGATACGCAGTATTTT,CASSGSDTQYF